The rows below give T cell receptor beta chains drawn from one sample of a study of cytomegalovirus exposure and HLA in healthy donors. The data were produced by immunoSEQ multiplex PCR, yet TCRdb's version contains in-frame clones alone and is incomplete. The ten top clones account for 4.5% to 6%, within a sample of roughly 30,000 clones. The specimen sequenced was PBMCs. Receptors originate from a female donor in good health and CMV-seronegative. The CDR3 runs from the conserved cysteine through the conserved F or W. A D gene is named only where the DNA matches it firmly. Rows give clone size only sometimes, using once, few, many, or a class for an expanded clone.

CDR3 length	clone size	J gene	V gene	D gene	CDR3 DNA	CDR3 protein
14	.	TRBJ1-4	TRBV18	.	TGTGCCAGCTCACCACCGGTAGGGAGAGAAAAACTGTTTTTT	CASSPPVGREKLFF
15	.	TRBJ1-5	TRBV27	.	TGTGCCAGCAGTTTTTACTGGGCAGACAATCAGCCCCAGCATTTT	CASSFYWADNQPQHF
16	.	TRBJ2-7	TRBV21-1	.	TGTGCCAGCAGCAAAGCGCTGCAGACAGGGACCTACGAGCAGTACTTC	CASSKALQTGTYEQYF
17	.	TRBJ2-2	TRBV5-6	TRBD1	TGTGCCAGCAGCTTGGCAGGGGGTGGTAGGAACACCGGGGAGCTGTTTTTT	CASSLAGGGRNTGELFF
14	.	TRBJ1-1	TRBV6-5	.	TGTGCCAGTACAGGGAAGCCCCCCTCTACTGAAGCTTTCTTT	CASTGKPPSTEAFF
14	.	TRBJ1-4	TRBV10-2	.	TGCGCCAGCAGTGACGGCCGCCCGGGTGAAAAACTGTTTTTT	CASSDGRPGEKLFF
14	.	TRBJ1-3	TRBV6-6	.	TGTGCCAGCCTCCAACGGGGAGGTGGAAACACCATATATTTT	CASLQRGGGNTIYF
11	.	TRBJ1-2	TRBV6-5	.	TGTGCCAGCAGTTCCAGAGGGGGCTACACCTTC	CASSSRGGYTF
13	.	TRBJ2-7	TRBV7-2	.	TGTGCCAGCAGCTTAGAACAGGTCAGCGAGCAGTACTTC	CASSLEQVSEQYF
15	.	TRBJ1-1	TRBV2	.	TGTGCCAGCAGTTCACGACTTTTGGCGGACACTGAAGCTTTCTTT	CASSSRLLADTEAFF
16	.	TRBJ2-7	TRBV27	.	TGTGCCAGCAGTTTATCGACTCGCGGGGGACAGGACGAGCAGTACTTC	CASSLSTRGGQDEQYF
13	.	TRBJ1-1	TRBV29-1	.	TGCAGCGTTGAGTACAGTATGAACACTGAAGCTTTCTTT	CSVEYSMNTEAFF
16	.	TRBJ2-3	TRBV11-3	TRBD2	TGTGCCAGCAGCTTAGGCGGGGGGTTCGAGGCAGATACGCAGTATTTT	CASSLGGGFEADTQYF
12	.	TRBJ2-4	TRBV7-9	TRBD2	TGTGCCAGCAGCTTGGGGGGGAACATTCAGTACTTC	CASSLGGNIQYF
16	.	TRBJ1-4	TRBV6-5	.	TGTGCCAGCAGTTCCATTAGACAGGCTCGTAATGAAAAACTGTTTTTT	CASSSIRQARNEKLFF
15	.	TRBJ2-5	TRBV11-2	TRBD2	TGTGCCAGCCGTCTCGGGGGGTTGCTCCAAGAGACCCAGTACTTC	CASRLGGLLQETQYF
16	medium-sized	TRBJ1-6	TRBV5-8	.	TGTGCCAGCAGCTTGGAAGGGGTGCCCTATAATTCACCCCTCCACTTT	CASSLEGVPYNSPLHF
14	.	TRBJ1-1	TRBV5-1	.	TGCGCCAGCAGCTTGAATGCGGCGAACACTGAAGCTTTCTTT	CASSLNAANTEAFF
14	.	TRBJ1-1	TRBV7-9	.	TGTGCCAGCAGCTTAAGGGGAATGAACACTGAAGCTTTCTTT	CASSLRGMNTEAFF
14	.	TRBJ2-3	TRBV2	.	TGTGCCAGCAGCGAGAATCACAGCACAGATACGCAGTATTTT	CASSENHSTDTQYF
12	.	TRBJ2-7	TRBV5-1	.	TGCGCCAGCAGTTATGACACCTACGAGCAGTACTTC	CASSYDTYEQYF
17	.	TRBJ2-1	TRBV7-3	TRBD2	TGTGCCAGCAGCTTAAATCCTAGCGGGGCCTCCTACAATGAGCAGTTCTTC	CASSLNPSGASYNEQFF
16	.	TRBJ2-7	TRBV7-6	TRBD1	TGTGCCAGCAGCCATACTCCCGGGACAGGGGGCTACGAGCAGTACTTC	CASSHTPGTGGYEQYF
16	.	TRBJ1-4	TRBV4-1	.	TGCGCCAGCAGCCAAGCTGATGGGAGAACGAATGAAAAACTGTTTTTT	CASSQADGRTNEKLFF
14	.	TRBJ1-2	TRBV5-1	.	TGCGCCAGCAGCTTGGCCAGAACTAACTATGGCTACACCTTC	CASSLARTNYGYTF
12	.	TRBJ2-7	TRBV5-1	TRBD1	TGCGCCAGCAGCCCCAGGGGGTACGAGCAGTACTTC	CASSPRGYEQYF
14	.	TRBJ1-2	TRBV6-1	.	TGTGCCAGCAGTGAAGTTTACCAGGGCTATGGCTACACCTTC	CASSEVYQGYGYTF